These 25 T cell receptor beta chains were sequenced from one sample in a study of technical replicates of blood from a handful of donors (dated by TCRdb to about 2017). The method behind the library was the immunoSEQ multiplex PCR assay. This is the immuneACCESS table as TCRdb keeps it, with only in-frame sequences that have V and J called. A part of the clones is gone; compared with another copy, unresolved V genes explain less than half, and the rest is unexplained. The sample table contains 79,000 or so clones; only one count was recorded for 90% to 95% of them. 0.2% to 0.25% of the sample lies in the top ten. The sample comprised T cells isolated from PBMCs. Receptor source: a human donor in good health.

The V call is TRBV5-4, the J call TRBJ2-1, with 8 nucleotides matching TRBD2. Trimming removed 5 bases from V and 1 base from J; junction bases left unmatched: 2. Germline loops: CDR1 SGHNT, CDR2 YYREEE (reference sequence). There are 14 residues in the CDR3. The CDR3 spells CASSRGGSYNEQFF. The CDR3 DNA reads as TGTGCCAGCAGTCGGGGGGGGTCCTACAATGAGCAGTTCTTC.

The chain is built from TRBV4-1 and TRBJ1-1; no clear D gene. Germline CDR1 and CDR2: MGHRA and YSYEKL. The CDR3 runs 14 residues. With 1 base removed from V and 1 base from J, the gap between germline ends came to 7 bases. The CDR3 nucleotides read TGCGCCAGCAGCCAAGTTGGAGGGAACACTGAAGCTTTCTTT. It is translated as CASSQVGGNTEAFF.

CDR3 DNA sequence: TGTGCCGCCCCCGGACCCGCAGGGGACACAGATACGCAGTATTTT. Translating it yields CAAPGPAGDTDTQYF. The gene calls are TRBV10-3 and TRBJ2-3; weak D call: TRBD1 (6 bases). The V gene's germline CDR1 is ENHRY and CDR2 SYGVKD. V was trimmed by 11 bases and J by 2 bases, leaving 20 bases between them. CDR3 length: 15 residues.

This clone was found a few times. This sequence joins TRBV7-6 and TRBJ2-5; 7 bases are shared with TRBD2. Germline V CDR1 and CDR2: SGHVS, FNYEAQ. The CDR3 contains 15 residues. After removal of 1 base from V and 2 bases from J, the junction contained 4 bases not matched to a gene. CDR3 bases: TGTGCCAGCAGCTTAGGATCTAGCGGACAAGAGACCCAGTACTTC. It yields the protein CASSLGSSGQETQYF.

This chain uses TRBV4-1 with TRBJ2-1; 7 bases agree with TRBD2. Germline V gene sequence: CDR1 MGHRA, CDR2 YSYEKL. With V trimmed by 0 bases and J by 10 bases, 15 bases remained unmatched. The CDR3 extends over 17 amino acids. This CDR3 reads CASSQDQRRREFEEQFF. The CDR3, as DNA: TGCGCCAGCAGCCAAGATCAGCGTCGGCGGGAGTTCGAGGAGCAGTTCTTC.

The chain carries TRBV7-9 and TRBJ2-7; no reliable D call. CDR3 length: 15 residues. Trimming removed 8 bases at V and 2 bases at J, with 19 bases between. CDR1 is SEHNR, CDR2 FQNEAQ, per germline (reference sequence). The CDR3 loop reads CASAFITISPYEQYF. The CDR3, as DNA: TGTGCCAGCGCCTTTATCACTATCTCCCCCTACGAGCAGTACTTC.

The chain links TRBV28 to TRBJ1-2; D not certain. The CDR3 is made up of 14 amino acids. The germline V gene has CDR1 MDHEN and CDR2 SYDVKM. Between the trimmed V and J ends, which lost 6 bases and 5 bases, there was a span of 16 bases. Here the CDR3 reads CASRLSGTSYGYTF. CDR3 in DNA: TGTGCCAGCAGACTCAGCGGTACTTCGTATGGCTACACCTTC.

The chain links TRBV27 to TRBJ1-4; D gene unclear. The germline V gene has CDR1 MNHEY and CDR2 SMNVEV (reference sequence). This CDR3 is built from 13 residues. V was shortened by 4 bases and J by 8 bases, with 11 bases between the two germline ends. The CDR3 DNA sequence: TGTGCCAGCAGTTATCAGGTTGGGGAAAAACTGTTTTTT. Translating gives CASSYQVGEKLFF.

The chain is built from TRBV30 and TRBJ1-2, with a possible D match to TRBD1 (6 bases). The length of the CDR3 is 14 residues. Germline V gene lookup returns CDR1 GTSNPN and CDR2 SVGIG (reference sequence). Trimming took 2 bases from V and 3 from J, leaving 13 bases between them. The chain's CDR3 is CAWSQDRFYYGYTF. CDR3 nucleotides: TGTGCCTGGAGTCAGGACAGATTCTACTATGGCTACACCTTC.

The chain employs TRBV6-4 and TRBJ1-1; 7 nucleotides align to TRBD1. The CDR3 consists of 13 residues. Germline CDR1 and CDR2: MRHNA and SNTAGT. The V gene end was trimmed by 3 bases and the J gene end by 10 bases; junction bases not matched to a gene: 8. The CDR3 protein is CASSESLGQLAFF. CDR3 DNA sequence: TGTGCCAGCAGTGAATCTTTGGGACAGTTAGCTTTCTTT.

The chain joins TRBV9 to TRBJ1-5; 8 bases are shared with TRBD1. Germline V gene data show CDR1 as SGDLS and CDR2 as YYNGEE. The V and J ends lost 5 bases and 6 bases, in that order; junction bases with no gene match: 13. The CDR3 length is 16 residues. CDR3 protein: CASSKRGRGRFQPQHF. DNA for the CDR3: TGTGCCAGCAGTAAACGTGGCAGGGGGCGCTTTCAGCCCCAGCATTTT.

This rearrangement joins TRBV6-1 to TRBJ1-1; possibly TRBD1 for D (6 bases). V was clipped by 1 base and J by 2 bases, with 14 bases between them. CDR1 is MNHNS, CDR2 SASEGT, per germline. The CDR3 runs to 16 residues. The DNA for the CDR3 is TGTGCCAGCAGTGAAGATGGACAGTCAACTAACACTGAAGCTTTCTTT. Translating gives CASSEDGQSTNTEAFF.

The chain employs TRBV28 and TRBJ2-5, with 9 nucleotides matching TRBD1. J lost 1 base, V lost 3 bases, and 9 bases had no gene match. In germline, CDR1 is MDHEN, CDR2 SYDVKM. The CDR3 runs to 17 residues. CDR3 DNA: TGTGCCAGCAGTTTTCTTATCACAGGGGGCCCCCAAGAGACCCAGTACTTC. Protein product: CASSFLITGGPQETQYF.

The V call is TRBV5-1, the J call TRBJ1-2; TRBD1 aligns across 9 bases. V lost 0 bases to trimming and J lost 6 bases; unmatched junction nucleotides: 6. This CDR3 is 15 amino acids long. The germline V gene encodes CDR1 SGHRS and CDR2 YFSETQ. CDR3 amino acids: CASSLGDREEDGYTF. The CDR3 region has the DNA TGCGCCAGCAGCTTGGGGGACAGGGAGGAAGATGGCTACACCTTC.

The V call is TRBV19, the J call TRBJ2-7; 8 bases map to TRBD1. The trim removed 3 bases at V and 7 bases at J, leaving 8 bases unmatched. Germline V gene lookup returns CDR1 LNHDA and CDR2 SQIVND (reference sequence). The CDR3 contains 14 residues. CDR3 bases: TGTGCCAGTAGTATTCTCTTGGGACAGGCGGAGCAGTACTTC. Protein sequence: CASSILLGQAEQYF.

A few counts support this clone. The chain combines TRBV6-5 with TRBJ1-1; D not certain. V was shortened by 0 bases and J by 2 bases, with 7 bases between the two germline ends. CDR1 and CDR2 from the germline V gene are MNHEY and SVGAGI. CDR3 size: 14 residues. The CDR3 sequence: CASSYSAKNTEAFF. The CDR3 DNA reads as TGTGCCAGCAGTTACTCAGCTAAAAACACTGAAGCTTTCTTT.

The chain joins TRBV5-5 to TRBJ1-6, with D perhaps matching TRBD1 (5 bases). The V and J ends lost 3 bases and 6 bases respectively, with 13 bases between them. The germline V gene has CDR1 SGHKS and CDR2 YYEKEE (reference sequence). The CDR3 totals 15 residues. The CDR3 nucleotides read TGTGCCAGCAGCTATCAGGGAATGAGTAATTCACCCCTCCACTTT. The encoded protein is CASSYQGMSNSPLHF.

This clone was seen only once. The chain links TRBV7-9 to TRBJ2-5; 7 bases agree with TRBD1. The trim removed 3 bases at V and 4 bases at J, leaving 14 bases unmatched. Per the germline V gene, CDR1 is SEHNR and CDR2 is FQNEAQ (reference sequence). The CDR3 extends over 17 amino acids. The CDR3 DNA follows: TGTGCCAGCAGCTTTTACATTAACAGGGGTTCGGGAGAGACCCAGTACTTC. Amino acids: CASSFYINRGSGETQYF.

This clone appeared once. This chain links TRBV6-1 with TRBJ2-5, with 8 bases identical to TRBD1. V gave up 6 bases and J gave up 4 bases; unmatched junction bases: 10. The length of the CDR3 is 15 residues. Germline-derived CDR1 and CDR2 are MNHNS and SASEGT. The CDR3 is CASRDRVGGRETQYF. The CDR3, as DNA: TGTGCCAGCAGGGACAGGGTGGGAGGTAGAGAGACCCAGTACTTC.

The rearrangement uses TRBV7-9 and TRBJ2-7, with D perhaps TRBD1 (5 bases). This CDR3 spans 13 amino acids. CDR1 and CDR2 from the germline V gene are SEHNR and FQNEAQ (reference sequence). V lost 1 base, J lost 5 bases, and 9 bases lay in between. This CDR3 is CASSLGAGNEQYF. CDR3 nucleotides: TGTGCCAGCAGCTTAGGGGCAGGGAACGAGCAGTACTTC. The variable domain in full, with the rest retrieved from reference TRBV7-9 and TRBJ2-7, is DTGVSQNPRHKITKRGQNVTFRCDPISEHNRLYWYRQTLGQGPEFLTYFQNEAQLEKSRLLSDRFSAERPKGSFSTLEIQRTEQGDSAMYLCASSLGAGNEQYFGPGTRLTVT.

This clone was recorded once. The gene calls are TRBV5-1 and TRBJ2-3, with a tentative D call TRBD1 (9 bases). The CDR3 covers 16 residues. Trimming took off 3 bases at V and 3 bases at J, with 17 bases between the two ends. Germline values: CDR1 SGHRS, CDR2 YFSETQ. The CDR3 DNA is TGCGCCAGCAGCTCACAGGGGGCGGGGGGAACAGATACGCAGTATTTT. Protein: CASSSQGAGGTDTQYF. Full variable domain (remainder filled in from reference TRBV5-1 and TRBJ2-3): KAGVTQTPRYLIKTRGQQVTLSCSPISGHRSVSWYQQTPGQGLQFLFEYFSETQRNKGNFPGRFSGRQFSNSRSEMNVSTLELGDSALYLCASSSQGAGGTDTQYFGPGTRLTVL.

This chain joins TRBV5-1 and TRBJ2-3; 8 nucleotides match TRBD2. Germline V gene lookup returns CDR1 SGHRS and CDR2 YFSETQ. V shed 0 bases and J 1 base; nucleotides not matched to a gene: 4. CDR3 length: 16 amino acids. CDR3 in amino acids: CASSLVPGLGTDTQYF. CDR3 sequence (DNA): TGCGCCAGCAGCTTGGTACCGGGACTAGGCACAGATACGCAGTATTTT.

This clone has more than one count but fewer than ten. The rearrangement uses TRBV5-1 and TRBJ2-2; D remains unclear. V was shortened by 4 bases and J by 0 bases, with 10 bases between the two germline ends. Germline assignment: CDR1 SGHRS and CDR2 YFSETQ. This CDR3 region has 15 residues. CDR3 in amino acids: CASSLAAANTGELFF. The CDR3 DNA sequence: TGCGCCAGCAGCCTCGCGGCCGCGAACACCGGGGAGCTGTTTTTT.

V and J are TRBV4-1 and TRBJ2-5; the D gene is possibly TRBD1 (6 bases). The CDR3 sequence is 12 residues long. Germline lookup yields CDR1 MGHRA and CDR2 YSYEKL. Trimming cost V 1 base and J 7 bases, with 7 bases left between them. The CDR3 region has the DNA TGCGCCAGCAGCCAAGGCAGGGGGACCCAGTACTTC. Protein: CASSQGRGTQYF.

The rearrangement uses TRBV6-5 and TRBJ2-1, with TRBD2 matching over 10 bases. This CDR3 contains 16 residues. V dropped 4 bases and J dropped 3; count of bases not matched to a gene: 6. CDR1 and CDR2 (germline): MNHEY, SVGAGI. CDR3 nucleotides: TGTGCCAGCAGTTCCGGACTAGCGGTTTACTACAATGAGCAGTTCTTC. It specifies CASSSGLAVYYNEQFF.